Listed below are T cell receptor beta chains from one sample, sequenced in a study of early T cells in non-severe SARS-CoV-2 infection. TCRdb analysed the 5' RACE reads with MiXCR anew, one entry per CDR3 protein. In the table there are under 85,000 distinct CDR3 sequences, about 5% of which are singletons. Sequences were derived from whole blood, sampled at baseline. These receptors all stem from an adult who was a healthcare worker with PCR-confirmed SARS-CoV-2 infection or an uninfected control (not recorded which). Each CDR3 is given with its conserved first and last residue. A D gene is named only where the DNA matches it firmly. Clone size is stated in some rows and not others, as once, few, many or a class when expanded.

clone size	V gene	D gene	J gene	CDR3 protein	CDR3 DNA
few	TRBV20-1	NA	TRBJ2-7	CSARDIYEQYF	TGCAGTGCTAGAGATATCTACGAGCAGTACTTC
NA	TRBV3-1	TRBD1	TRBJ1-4	CASSYGTGGVIREKLFF	TGTGCCAGCAGCTACGGGACAGGGGGCGTTATTCGTGAAAAACTGTTTTTT
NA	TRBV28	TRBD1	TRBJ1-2	CASTTGGKSGTF	TGTGCCAGCACGACAGGGGGAAAGTCAGGCACCTTC
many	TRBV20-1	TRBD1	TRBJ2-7	CSAPTGVDEQYF	TGCAGTGCTCCGACAGGGGTCGACGAGCAGTACTTC
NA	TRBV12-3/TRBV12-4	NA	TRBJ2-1	CASSLFRGGTYNEQFF	TGTGCCAGCAGTTTATTCAGGGGGGGTACCTACAATGAGCAGTTCTTC
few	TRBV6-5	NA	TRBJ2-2	CASRFDWGTGELFF	TGTGCCAGCAGATTCGATTGGGGCACCGGGGAGCTGTTTTTT
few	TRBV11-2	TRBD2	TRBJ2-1	CASSLGLLAGTNEQFF	TGTGCCAGCAGCTTAGGACTCCTAGCGGGAACTAATGAGCAGTTCTTC
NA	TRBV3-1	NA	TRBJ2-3	CASSLDFSPRRYF	TGTGCCAGCAGCCTAGACTTCTCCCCCCGTCGGTATTTT
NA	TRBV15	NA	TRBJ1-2	CATSRDLDYTF	TGTGCCACCAGCAGAGATTTGGACTACACCTTC
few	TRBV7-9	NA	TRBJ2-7	CASSSANKGFQGYEQYF	TGTGCCAGCAGCTCGGCGAATAAGGGATTCCAAGGCTACGAGCAGTACTTC
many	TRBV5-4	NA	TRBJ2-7	CASSLDSSSYEQYF	TGTGCCAGCAGCTTGGACAGTAGCTCCTACGAGCAGTACTTC
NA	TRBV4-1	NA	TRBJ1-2	CASRESDGYTF	TGCGCCAGCAGGGAATCTGACGGCTACACCTTC
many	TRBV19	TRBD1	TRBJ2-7	CASTPGQGVYEQYF	TGTGCCAGTACTCCGGGACAGGGGGTCTACGAGCAGTACTTC
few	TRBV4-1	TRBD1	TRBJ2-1	CASSQRATGPNEQFF	TGCGCCAGCAGCCAACGAGCGACAGGGCCCAATGAGCAGTTCTTC
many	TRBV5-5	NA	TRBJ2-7	CASSLAPDRRYEQYF	TGTGCCAGCAGCTTGGCCCCTGACAGACGCTACGAGCAGTACTTC
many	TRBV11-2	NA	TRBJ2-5	CASSFRQRRQETQYF	TGTGCCAGCAGCTTCAGGCAAAGACGGCAAGAGACCCAGTACTTC
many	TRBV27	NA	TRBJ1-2	CASSPRRGGNGYTF	TGTGCCAGCAGTCCCCGAAGGGGAGGAAATGGCTACACCTTC
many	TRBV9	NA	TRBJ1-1	CASSVVRGGTEAFF	TGTGCCAGCAGCGTAGTACGCGGGGGCACTGAAGCTTTCTTT
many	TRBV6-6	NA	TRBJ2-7	CASSSRDLSSYEQYF	TGTGCCAGCAGCAGCCGGGACTTAAGCTCCTACGAGCAGTACTTC
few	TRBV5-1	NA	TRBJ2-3	CASSTQGTTDTQYF	TGCGCCAGCAGCACCCAGGGAACCACAGATACGCAGTATTTT
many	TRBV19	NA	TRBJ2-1	CASSVQSASYNEQFF	TGTGCCAGTAGTGTCCAGTCTGCCTCCTACAATGAGCAGTTCTTC
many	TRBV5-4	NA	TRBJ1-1	CASRLGQGSLNTEAFF	TGTGCCAGCAGGTTGGGGCAGGGGTCCTTGAACACTGAAGCTTTCTTT
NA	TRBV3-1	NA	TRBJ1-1	CASSARPGAAEAFF	TGTGCCAGCAGCGCCCGACCGGGAGCCGCTGAAGCTTTCTTT
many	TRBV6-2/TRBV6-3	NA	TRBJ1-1	CASSPGRTEAFF	TGTGCCAGCAGCCCGGGAAGGACTGAAGCTTTCTTT
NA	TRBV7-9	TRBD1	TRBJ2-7	CATPGQATDEQYF	TGTGCCACTCCGGGACAGGCCACCGACGAGCAGTACTTC
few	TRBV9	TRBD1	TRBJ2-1	CASSSRTGLKFF	TGTGCCAGCAGCTCCCGGACAGGGTTAAAGTTCTTC
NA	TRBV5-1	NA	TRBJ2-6	CASSPRQAGANVLTF	TGCGCCAGCAGCCCCCGACAAGCTGGGGCCAACGTCCTGACTTTC
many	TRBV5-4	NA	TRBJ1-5	CASSLTNGYSNQPQHF	TGTGCCAGCAGCCTCACCAACGGTTATAGCAATCAGCCCCAGCATTTT
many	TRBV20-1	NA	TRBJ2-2	CSARDLGGIGELFF	TGCAGTGCTAGAGATTTGGGGGGAATCGGGGAGCTGTTTTTT
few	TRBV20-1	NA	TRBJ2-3	CSASGTQRGTDTQYF	TGCAGTGCTAGCGGGACCCAAAGAGGCACAGATACGCAGTATTTT
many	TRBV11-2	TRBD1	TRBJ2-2	CASSLQGADTGELFF	TGTGCCAGCAGCTTACAGGGGGCGGACACCGGGGAGCTGTTTTTT
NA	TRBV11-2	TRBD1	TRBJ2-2	CASSLEGGLDTGELFF	TGTGCCAGCAGCTTAGAAGGGGGCCTGGACACCGGGGAGCTGTTTTTT
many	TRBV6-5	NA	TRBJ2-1	CASSYSDSPNEQFF	TGTGCCAGCAGTTACTCGGACAGCCCCAATGAGCAGTTCTTC
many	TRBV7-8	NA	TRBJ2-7	CASSLGAADEQYF	TGTGCCAGCAGCTTAGGCGCCGCGGACGAGCAGTACTTC
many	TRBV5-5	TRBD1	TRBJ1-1	CASSFGTAEAFF	TGTGCCAGCAGCTTCGGGACAGCAGAAGCTTTCTTT
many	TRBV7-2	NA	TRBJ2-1	CASSLDPGAGPFLFF	TGTGCCAGCAGCTTAGACCCTGGAGCCGGCCCCTTTTTGTTCTTC
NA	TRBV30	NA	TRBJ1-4	CAWSLGGNEKLFF	TGTGCCTGGAGTCTGGGGGGTAATGAAAAACTGTTTTTT
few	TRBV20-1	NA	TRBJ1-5	CSARDRWSSPNQPQHF	TGCAGTGCTAGAGATCGTTGGAGCAGCCCCAATCAGCCCCAGCATTTT
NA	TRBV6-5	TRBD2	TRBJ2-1	CGSSSGTSGYNEQFF	TGTGGCAGCAGTTCCGGGACTAGCGGCTACAATGAGCAGTTCTTC
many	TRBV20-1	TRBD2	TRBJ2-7	CSARDASGVYEQYF	TGCAGTGCTAGAGATGCTAGCGGAGTCTACGAGCAGTACTTC
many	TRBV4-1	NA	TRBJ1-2	CASSQAQDLGVLGYTF	TGCGCCAGCAGCCAGGCCCAGGACTTGGGGGTTCTTGGCTACACCTTC
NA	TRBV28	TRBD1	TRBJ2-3	CASSVLQGAVDTQYF	TGTGCCAGCAGTGTATTACAGGGGGCAGTGGATACGCAGTATTTT
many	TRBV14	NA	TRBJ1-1	CASSQGGPAPTVTF	TGTGCCAGCAGCCAAGGGGGACCTGCACCTACAGTTACTTTT
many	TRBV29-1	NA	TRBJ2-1	CSVGKGDHNEQFF	TGCAGCGTTGGAAAGGGTGACCACAATGAGCAGTTCTTC
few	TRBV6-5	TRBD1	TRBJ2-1	CASSYAGQVNNEQFF	TGTGCCAGCAGTTACGCGGGACAGGTAAACAATGAGCAGTTCTTC
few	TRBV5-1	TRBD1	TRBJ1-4	CASSRPGGDEKLFF	TGCGCCAGCAGCCGTCCAGGGGGCGATGAAAAACTGTTTTTT
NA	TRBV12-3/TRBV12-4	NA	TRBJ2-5	CASSLASGQETQYF	TGTGCCAGCAGTTTAGCTAGCGGACAAGAGACCCAGTACTTC
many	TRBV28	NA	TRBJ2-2	CASRDGTGELFF	TGTGCCAGCCGAGACGGCACCGGGGAGCTGTTTTTT
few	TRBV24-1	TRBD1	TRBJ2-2	CATSDRTGESGELFF	TGTGCCACCAGTGATCGGACAGGGGAGAGCGGGGAGCTGTTTTTT